One sample yielded the 32 T cell receptor beta chains listed below, sequenced in a study of blood T cells in healthy people across ages. With a J-beta primer mix and a sample-barcoded 5' primer, a second PCR ran 7 to 11 cycles. In TCRdb, the 5' RACE reads were re-called with MiXCR into one record per CDR3 protein. The table has approximately 1,000,000 distinct CDR3 sequences, roughly 45% seen once. Input material: blood. These receptors originate from an older woman in good health.

As regards this clonotype: As the CDR3 is not closed by the conserved phenylalanine or tryptophan, this likely results from a read error. The rearrangement links TRBV20-1 to TRBJ2-7; TRBD2 matches at 13 bases. This CDR3 has 14 residues. V lost 3 bases and J lost 4; bases outside the gene matches: 3. Germline V lookup: CDR1 DFQATT, CDR2 SNEGSKA (reference sequence). The DNA of the CDR3 is TGCAGTGCTAGTCTGGGACTAGCGGGATACGAGCAGTACTAC. It is translated as CSASLGLAGYEQYY.

The chain is built from TRBV30 and TRBJ2-1, with TRBD2 matching 7 bases. The CDR3 has 14 amino acids. Per germline, CDR1 GTSNPN and CDR2 SVGIG (reference sequence). V lost 2 bases and J lost 9; bases outside the gene matches: 10. The CDR3 protein is CAWSPHSSGTEQFF. Written as DNA, the CDR3 is TGTGCCTGGAGTCCTCACTCGAGCGGGACTGAGCAGTTCTTC.

The gene calls are TRBV7-8 and TRBJ2-7, with 8 bases fitting TRBD1. The CDR3 consists of 15 residues. Losses at the gene ends were 1 base for V and 4 bases for J; bases not matched to a gene: 6. Germline V gene lookup returns CDR1 SGHVS and CDR2 FQNEAQ. CDR3 sequence: CASSLVAGGAYEQYF. The DNA of the CDR3 is TGTGCCAGCAGCTTAGTTGCAGGGGGCGCTTACGAGCAGTACTTC.

The chain couples TRBV4-2 to TRBJ2-5; 10 nucleotides align to TRBD2. Matching the DNA end better, TRBJ2-7 makes the J call doubtful. Germline V CDR1 and CDR2: LGHNA, YNFKEQ. The length of the CDR3 is 14 residues. Here the CDR3 reads CASSQLTSGYEQYF. DNA for the CDR3: TGTGCCAGCAGCCAATTGACTAGCGGGTACGAGCAGTACTTC.

This chain connects TRBV21-1 to TRBJ2-3; TRBD1 was called by the table and not checked on the DNA. TRBV21-1 is marked as a pseudogene. The CDR3 is 16 residues long. As DNA, the CDR3 is TGTGCCAGCAGCAAAGGTCGACAGGGGCGCACAGATACGCAGTATTTT. It encodes CASSKGRQGRTDTQYF.

The V call is TRBV29-1, the J call TRBJ2-2, with 8 positions matching TRBD2. Germline loops: CDR1 SQVTM, CDR2 ANQGSEA. CDR3 length equals 15 residues. The V and J ends lost 5 bases and 3 bases, in that order; junction bases with no gene match: 8. In DNA, the CDR3 is TGCAGCGTTTTCTTAGCGGGACCTGACACCGGGGAGCTGTTTTTT. This codes for CSVFLAGPDTGELFF.

A word on this clonotype: Compared with germline, one end of the junction differs, possibly owing to a read error. This chain uses TRBV28 with TRBJ2-3; D might be TRBD1 or TRBD2, each matching 5 bases. The CDR3 has 16 residues. The V gene's germline CDR1 is MDHEN and CDR2 SYDVKM. In DNA form, the CDR3 reads TGTGCCGGCAGTGAGGACGGGGCCCCCGGCACAGATACGCAGTATTTT. It codes for CAGSEDGAPGTDTQYF. Full variable domain (rest looked up from reference TRBV28 and TRBJ2-3): DVKVTQSSRYLVKRTGEKVFLECVQDMDHENMFWYRQDPGLGLRLIYFSYDVKMKEKGDIPEGYSVSREKKERFSLILESASTNQTSMYLCAGSEDGAPGTDTQYFGPGTRLTVL.

The genes are TRBV3-1 and TRBJ2-6; D remains ambiguous. V lost 4 bases and J 4 bases, leaving 8 bases between the germline ends. The CDR3 is made up of 14 amino acids. The germline V gene has CDR1 LGHDT and CDR2 YNNKEL (reference sequence). In nucleotides, the CDR3 is TGTGCCAGCAGCCCCCGGGTAGGGGCCAACGTCCTGACTTTC. Translated: CASSPRVGANVLTF. Full variable domain (outside the CDR3, taken from reference TRBV3-1 and TRBJ2-6): DTAVSQTPKYLVTQMGNDKSIKCEQNLGHDTMYWYKQDSKKFLKIMFSYNNKELIINETVPNRFSPKSPDKAHLNLHINSLELGDSAVYFCASSPRVGANVLTFGAGSRLTVL.

This clonotype was seen at least ten times. The rearrangement joins TRBV10-3 to TRBJ1-2; possibly TRBD1 for D (6 bases). This CDR3 comprises 13 residues. V lost 9 bases, J lost 3 bases, and 14 bases lay in between. In germline, CDR1 is ENHRY, CDR2 SYGVKD. The CDR3 DNA sequence: TGTGCCATAAAAGGCTGGACAGACTATGGCTACACCTTC. Amino acids: CAIKGWTDYGYTF.

This chain uses TRBV9 with TRBJ1-2, with D unclear. V gave up 4 bases and J gave up 6 bases, with 19 bases separating them. Germline V lookup: CDR1 SGDLS, CDR2 YYNGEE. This CDR3 has 15 residues. CDR3 loop: CASSIRAKPHNGYTF. CDR3 DNA sequence: TGTGCCAGCAGCATACGTGCAAAGCCTCATAATGGCTACACCTTC.

This chain uses TRBV10-3 with TRBJ2-1, with 10 bases identical to TRBD2. V trimming: 4 bases; J trimming: 0 bases; junction bases outside the gene matches: 6. This CDR3 region has 17 residues. Germline CDR1 reads ENHRY; CDR2 reads SYGVKD. CDR3 nucleotide sequence: TGTGCCATCAGTGCCCGACTAGCGGGTGGCTCCTACAATGAGCAGTTCTTC. As protein: CAISARLAGGSYNEQFF.

This clonotype has just a few counts. The chain recombines TRBV11-2 with TRBJ2-3; 7 bases map to TRBD1. There are 15 residues in the CDR3. Germline CDR1 reads SGHAT; CDR2 reads FQNNGV. J was trimmed by 2 bases and V by 4 bases; bases with no gene match: 6. This CDR3 reads CASSYYGTVTDTQYF. The CDR3 region has the DNA TGTGCCAGCAGCTATTACGGGACAGTCACAGATACGCAGTATTTT.

DNA for the CDR3: TGCAGTGCCGGGGACAGGGGATATGGCTACACCTTC. Its translation: CSAGDRGYGYTF. The rearrangement uses TRBV20-1 and TRBJ1-2; 10 bases are a match to TRBD1. Looked up from germline, CDR1 is DFQATT and CDR2 is SNEGSKA (reference sequence). The CDR3 spans 12 residues. V dropped 6 bases and J dropped 5; count of bases not matched to a gene: 3.

The V and J genes are TRBV4-1 and TRBJ2-1; TRBD2 matches at 9 bases. Germline CDR1 is MGHRA and CDR2 is YSYEKL. The CDR3 contains 16 residues. With V trimmed by 6 bases and J by 1 base, 7 bases remained unmatched. The CDR3 sequence: CASSQSGRTSYNEQFF. Written as DNA, the CDR3 is TGCGCCAGCAGTCAAAGCGGGAGGACGTCCTACAATGAGCAGTTCTTC.

This clonotype was seen once. The chain joins TRBV4-1 to TRBJ2-3; 9 bases are a match to TRBD2. CDR3 length: 20 amino acids. Per germline, CDR1 MGHRA and CDR2 YSYEKL. Trimming took 1 base from V and 1 from J; bases not matched to a gene: 15. The CDR3 region has the DNA TGCGCCAGCAGCCAAGGATACGGCGGGAGGGTGCTTAGGGGCACAGATACGCAGTATTTT. It is translated as CASSQGYGGRVLRGTDTQYF.

This clonotype was observed a few times. V and J are TRBV27 and TRBJ1-1, with D unresolved. Germline CDR1 is MNHEY and CDR2 is SMNVEV (reference sequence). The germline V and J ends were trimmed by 2 bases and 3 bases, with 13 bases remaining between them. This CDR3 is 15 amino acids long. In nucleotides, the CDR3 is TGTGCCAGCAGTTTAGTTGAGGGCGCGGACACTGAAGCTTTCTTT. Translation: CASSLVEGADTEAFF.

This clonotype came up a few times. V gene TRBV12-3 or TRBV12-4 combines with J gene TRBJ2-1, with 11 bases matching TRBD2. The CDR3 extends over 15 amino acids. With V trimmed by 6 bases and J by 4 bases, 5 bases remained unmatched. The DNA for the CDR3 is TGTGCCAGCAGCTATAGCGGGAGGGCTTACAATGAGCAGTTCTTC. Its protein is CASSYSGRAYNEQFF.

Only one count was recorded for this clonotype. The chain couples TRBV28 to TRBJ2-5; perhaps D is TRBD1 or TRBD2 (5 bases each). Trimming left V 6 bases short and J 1 base short, with 9 bases between. The CDR3 is 13 residues long. CDR1 and CDR2 from the germline V gene are MDHEN and SYDVKM. Written as DNA, the CDR3 is TGTGCCAGCAGATCCGGGGCCCAAGAGACCCAGTACTTC. Its protein is CASRSGAQETQYF.

The V and J genes are TRBV5-1 and TRBJ2-4; D remains unclear. Trimming removed 4 bases from V and 1 base from J, with 30 bases in between. This CDR3 contains 21 residues. CDR1 and CDR2 from the germline V gene are SGHRS and YFSETQ. CDR3 nucleotides: TGCGCCAGCAGCCCGCCCACCTCAACAGTCCCATTGCGTCTCGCCAAAAACATTCAGTACTTC. This sequence encodes CASSPPTSTVPLRLAKNIQYF.

The chain recombines TRBV6-1 with TRBJ2-4, with 7 positions matching TRBD2. The CDR3 length is 17 residues. Germline values: CDR1 MNHNS, CDR2 SASEGT. Trimming took 5 bases from V and 0 from J; bases not matched to a gene: 10. The CDR3 region is CASSKLPSGLAKNIQYF. As DNA, the CDR3 is TGTGCCAGCAGTAAACTCCCTAGCGGACTAGCCAAAAACATTCAGTACTTC.

This clonotype was detected only once. V and J are TRBV20-1 and TRBJ1-4; D call uncertain. Germline V CDR1 and CDR2: DFQATT, SNEGSKA (reference sequence). Trimming removed 5 bases at V and 8 bases at J, with 18 bases between. The CDR3 consists of 14 residues. Here the CDR3 reads CSAGNLVLGEKLFF. The CDR3 DNA is TGCAGTGCTGGAAATCTCGTTCTCGGAGAAAAACTGTTTTTT.

The rearrangement links TRBV7-9 to TRBJ2-2; D is uncertain. This CDR3 comprises 14 residues. The V and J ends lost 0 bases and 5 bases respectively, with 7 bases between them. The germline V gene encodes CDR1 SEHNR and CDR2 FQNEAQ (reference sequence). The DNA of the CDR3 is TGTGCCAGCAGCTTAGCGTTTGCGACCGGGGAGCTGTTTTTT. Residues: CASSLAFATGELFF.

The rearrangement links TRBV5-4 to TRBJ2-1, with 11 positions matching TRBD2. The CDR3 length is 17 residues. The V gene end was trimmed by 3 bases and the J gene end by 6 bases; junction bases not matched to a gene: 11. Germline V lookup: CDR1 SGHNT, CDR2 YYREEE (reference sequence). The CDR3 DNA is TGTGCCAGCAGCTCAATGACTAGCGGGATCTTGTTCAATGAGCAGTTCTTC. It is translated as CASSSMTSGILFNEQFF.

This rearrangement joins TRBV19 to TRBJ2-1; D is uncertain. The CDR3 has 14 residues. Per the germline V gene, CDR1 is LNHDA and CDR2 is SQIVND (reference sequence). Trimming pared 8 bases from V and 6 bases from J, leaving 17 bases between. CDR3 residues: CASCTSESPNEQFF. The CDR3 DNA is TGTGCCAGTTGTACAAGTGAATCTCCCAATGAGCAGTTCTTC.

The chain combines TRBV24-1 with TRBJ2-1; no clear D. This CDR3 spans 15 amino acids. Germline CDR1 reads KGHDR; CDR2 reads SFDVKD. Trimming shortened V by 2 bases and J by 9 bases, and 16 bases separated the two germline ends. The CDR3 DNA follows: TGTGCCACCAGTGATTCGGTTCTATGGGCCAGTGAGCAGTTCTTC. Translated: CATSDSVLWASEQFF.

The chain combines TRBV7-9 with TRBJ2-1; a weak D match, TRBD2 (8 bases). V dropped 5 bases and J dropped 8 bases, with 22 bases sitting between them. Per germline, CDR1 SEHNR and CDR2 FQNEAQ (reference sequence). This CDR3 spans 16 amino acids. The CDR3: CASSPHWSGGGHEQFF. CDR3 bases: TGTGCCAGCAGCCCGCATTGGTCGGGAGGGGGCCATGAGCAGTTCTTC. Filled out from reference TRBV7-9 and TRBJ2-1, the complete variable domain reads DTGVSQNPRHKITKRGQNVTFRCDPISEHNRLYWYRQTLGQGPEFLTYFQNEAQLEKSRLLSDRFSAERPKGSFSTLEIQRTEQGDSAMYLCASSPHWSGGGHEQFFGPGTRLTVL.

The chain links TRBV18 to TRBJ1-4, with 9 bases aligning to TRBD1. Unmatched junction bases numbered 8, after V lost 0 bases and J lost 0 bases. Germline V lookup: CDR1 KGHSH, CDR2 LQKENI. The CDR3 length is 19 residues. The CDR3 sequence is CASSPPYGTGTATNEKLFF. Here the CDR3 DNA reads TGTGCCAGCTCACCACCGTATGGGACAGGGACAGCAACTAATGAAAAACTGTTTTTT.

The chain uses TRBV14 and TRBJ2-7; TRBD2 matches 8 bases. CDR3 length: 17 residues. V lost 4 bases, J lost 5 bases, and 16 bases stayed unmatched. Germline CDR1 is SGHDN and CDR2 is FVKESK. Here the CDR3 DNA reads TGTGCCAGCAGCCGAGAAATAGGACTAGCCGGGGGGAACGAGCAGTACTTC. Translation: CASSREIGLAGGNEQYF.

This clonotype has only a few counts. The V gene is TRBV27, the J gene TRBJ1-2; 7 nucleotides match TRBD1. The CDR3 totals 14 residues. V lost 2 bases, J lost 7 bases, and 7 bases stayed unmatched. Germline V CDR1 and CDR2: MNHEY, SMNVEV (reference sequence). The CDR3 region has the DNA TGTGCCAGCAGTTTAAAAGCAGGGGGAGCTGGCTACACCTTC. It translates to CASSLKAGGAGYTF.

This clonotype was counted a few times. The chain is built from TRBV9 and TRBJ2-1; D gene unclear. Trimming took off 3 bases at V and 9 bases at J, with 13 bases between the two ends. This CDR3 spans 13 amino acids. The germline V gene encodes CDR1 SGDLS and CDR2 YYNGEE. The chain's CDR3 is CASSGLLGGEQFF. In DNA, the CDR3 is TGTGCCAGCAGCGGCCTCCTCGGTGGTGAGCAGTTCTTC.

The genes are TRBV7-2 and TRBJ2-7, with 7 bases identical to TRBD1. V shed 1 base, J shed 3 bases, and the junction held 6 bases outside the gene matches. The germline gives CDR1 SGHTA, CDR2 FQGNSA. The CDR3 runs to 15 residues. CDR3 region: CASSLVPGQNYEQYF. The CDR3 DNA sequence: TGTGCCAGCAGCTTAGTACCGGGACAGAACTACGAGCAGTACTTC.

A few counts support this clonotype. This chain joins TRBV2 and TRBJ2-5; D call uncertain. V was trimmed by 8 bases and J by 5 bases, leaving 12 bases between them. Per the germline V gene, CDR1 is SNHLY and CDR2 is FYNNEI. The CDR3 length is 12 residues. The CDR3 loop is CASLAPGETQYF. The DNA of the CDR3 is TGTGCCAGCTTGGCCCCTGGGGAGACCCAGTACTTC.